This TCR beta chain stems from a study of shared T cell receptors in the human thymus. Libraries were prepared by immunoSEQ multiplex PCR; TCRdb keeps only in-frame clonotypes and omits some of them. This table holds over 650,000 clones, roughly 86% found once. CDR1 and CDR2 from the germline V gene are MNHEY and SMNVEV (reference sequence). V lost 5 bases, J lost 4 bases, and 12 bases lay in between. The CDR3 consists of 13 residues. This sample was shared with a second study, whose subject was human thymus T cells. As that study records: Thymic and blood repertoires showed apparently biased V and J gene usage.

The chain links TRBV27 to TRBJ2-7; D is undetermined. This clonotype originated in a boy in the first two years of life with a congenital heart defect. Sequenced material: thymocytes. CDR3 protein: CASSPTRSYEQYF. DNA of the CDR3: TGTGCCAGCAGTCCAACAAGATCTTACGAGCAGTACTTC.